This T cell receptor beta chain was found in a study of blood T cell repertoires in COVID-19. Study summary: Italy, Spain and the United States were the sources of the convalescent and acute COVID-19 samples. T cells, B-cell-depleted T cells, or PBMCs supplied cDNA or gDNA.

V lost 7 bases and J lost 4, with 13 bases in between. Germline loops: CDR1 SGHTA, CDR2 FQGNSA. The CDR3 is 13 residues long. In the authors' methods: Using reference gene primer amplification, nucleated cell counts were estimated. Here immunoSEQ multiplex PCR was the method, and the copy in TCRdb shows in-frame clones only, minus some. V and J calls and clone size are as listed in that table; D and trimming were resolved from the DNA. Of about 190,000 clones in the sample, 85% to 90% were seen once. The genes are TRBV7-2 and TRBJ1-2, with D unclear. The sequence derives from a human donor in a cohort sampled during active COVID-19. The sample consisted of peripheral blood. DNA for the CDR3: TGTGCCAGCACACCCAGCAACAGCTATGGCTACACCTTC. This gives the protein CASTPSNSYGYTF.